Presented here are 22 T cell receptor beta chains from one specimen sequenced in a study of T-cell reconstitution after alpha-beta-depleted transplantation in children. The authors prepared the TCRbeta library with unique molecular identifiers. MiXCR was run by TCRdb on the PCR reads, yielding one entry per CDR3 protein. Among 200,000 to 250,000 distinct CDR3 sequences listed, 9.5% to 13% were seen once. Specimen: PBMCs, collected before TCRalphabeta/CD19-depleted stem cell transplant. These receptors were taken from a child younger than two with acute myeloid leukemia, due to receive a stem cell transplant.

The CDR3 nucleotides are TGTGCCAGCAGCTTAGCGCAGGTCACCGAAGCTTTCTTT. This codes for CASSLAQVTEAFF. V usage is TRBV7-9 and J usage is TRBJ1-1; D call uncertain. The V end lost 0 bases, the J end lost 8 bases, and 10 bases lay between the germline ends. Germline CDR1 and CDR2: SEHNR and FQNEAQ (reference sequence). The CDR3 sequence is 13 residues long.

At least ten counts were recorded for this clonotype. The chain is built from TRBV4-2 and TRBJ2-7, with unresolved D. Germline CDR1 and CDR2: LGHNA and YNFKEQ. V was cut by 0 bases and J by 0 bases, with 12 bases left in between. The CDR3 is 16 amino acids. CDR3 DNA: TGTGCCAGCAGCCAAGATCGGGCGAAGAGCTCCTACGAGCAGTACTTC. This translates into CASSQDRAKSSYEQYF.

The chain carries TRBV27 and TRBJ2-2; 7 bases match TRBD1. The CDR3 contains 14 residues. CDR1 and CDR2 (germline): MNHEY, SMNVEV (reference sequence). The V gene end was trimmed by 5 bases and the J gene end by 3 bases; junction bases not matched to a gene: 3. The CDR3 here is CASSLQGYTGELFF. As DNA, the CDR3 is TGTGCCAGCAGTCTACAGGGGTACACCGGGGAGCTGTTTTTT.

Ten or more counts support this clonotype. V usage is TRBV12-3 or TRBV12-4 and J usage is TRBJ2-1; D might be TRBD1 or TRBD2, each matching 5 bases. The CDR3 contains 13 residues. Trimming shortened V by 5 bases and J by 6 bases, and 11 bases separated the two germline ends. CDR3 bases: TGTGCCAGCAGTCGGGACCTCTTCAATGAGCAGTTCTTC. Translated, it gives CASSRDLFNEQFF.

The chain combines TRBV12-3 or TRBV12-4 with TRBJ1-1; D might be TRBD1 (5 bases). The CDR3 contains 13 residues. The V and J ends lost 4 bases and 0 bases respectively, with 6 bases between them. The CDR3 is CASSWTLNTEAFF. In nucleotides, the CDR3 is TGTGCCAGCAGTTGGACACTGAACACTGAAGCTTTCTTT.

This clonotype was found many times. The chain is built from TRBV5-1 and TRBJ2-3, with 7 bases identical to TRBD2. The V gene's germline CDR1 is SGHRS and CDR2 YFSETQ. The V and J ends lost 2 bases and 1 base, in that order; junction bases with no gene match: 1. The CDR3 sequence is 14 residues long. The CDR3 spells CASSFSGGTDTQYF. For the CDR3, the DNA is TGCGCCAGCAGCTTCAGCGGGGGCACAGATACGCAGTATTTT.

A note on this clonotype: A much bigger clone sits one base away, suggesting this may be a read error. The rearrangement joins TRBV6-1 to TRBJ2-1, with D maybe TRBD2 (6 bases). Germline V gives CDR1 MNHNS, CDR2 SASEGT. The CDR3 has 14 amino acids. The CDR3 nucleotides are TGTGCCGGCAGCCCCGCCCACGGGAGCGATGAGCAGTTCTTC. This sequence encodes CAGSPAHGSDEQFF.

This clonotype was found many times. V and J are TRBV5-1 and TRBJ2-3; D not resolved. CDR3 length: 15 residues. V shed 0 bases and J shed 1 base, with 9 bases lying between them. CDR1 is SGHRS and CDR2 is YFSETQ in the germline V gene. CDR3 region: CASSLDELGTDTQYF. In DNA form, the CDR3 reads TGCGCCAGCAGCTTGGATGAGCTGGGCACAGATACGCAGTATTTT.

This clonotype was picked up many times. The chain combines TRBV7-9 with TRBJ2-3, with 8 bases aligning to TRBD2. CDR1 and CDR2 from the germline V gene are SEHNR and FQNEAQ (reference sequence). V shed 2 bases, J shed 1 base, and the junction held 8 bases outside the gene matches. CDR3 length equals 17 residues. DNA for the CDR3: TGTGCCAGCAGCTTACTGAGCGGGAGACCCCGCACAGATACGCAGTATTTT. Translation gives CASSLLSGRPRTDTQYF.

In its sample, this clonotype was seen many times. The J gene is TRBJ2-3, the V gene TRBV5-1, with a possible D match to TRBD1 (6 bases). CDR1 is SGHRS and CDR2 is YFSETQ in the germline V gene. V lost 3 bases, J lost 3 bases, and 14 bases lay in between. The CDR3 sequence is 15 residues long. The CDR3 DNA follows: TGCGCCAGCAGCTCCGGCAGGGGTTCGACAGATACGCAGTATTTT. This sequence encodes CASSSGRGSTDTQYF.

Regarding this clonotype: One junction end does not reproduce the germline sequence, and a read error may be involved. The V call is TRBV29-1, the J call TRBJ2-5; 7 nucleotides align to TRBD1. The germline gives CDR1 SQVTM, CDR2 ANQGSEA. There are 13 residues in the CDR3. The CDR3 region has the DNA TGCAGCGCCAGGACAGGACCTCAAGAGATCCAGTACTTC. Its protein product is CSARTGPQEIQYF.

Many counts were recorded for this clonotype. This chain connects TRBV27 to TRBJ2-7; the match to TRBD2 covers 9 bases. The length of the CDR3 is 13 residues. Germline V CDR1 and CDR2: MNHEY, SMNVEV (reference sequence). Trimming cost V 3 bases and J 4 bases; bases outside gene matches: 1. The CDR3 region is CASSFLAGYEQYF. The CDR3 region has the DNA TGTGCCAGCAGTTTCCTAGCGGGGTACGAGCAGTACTTC.

This clonotype came up many times. The chain carries TRBV5-1 and TRBJ2-1, with TRBD2 identical over 9 bases. CDR1 SGHRS and CDR2 YFSETQ come from the germline V gene. Losses at the gene ends were 0 bases for V and 4 bases for J; bases not matched to a gene: 5. The CDR3 length is 16 residues. The chain's CDR3 is CASSLVAGVSYNEQFF. DNA for the CDR3: TGCGCCAGCAGCTTGGTAGCGGGAGTTTCATACAATGAGCAGTTCTTC.

The table lists this clonotype with many counts. J is TRBJ1-3 and V is TRBV12-3 or TRBV12-4; perhaps TRBD1 as D (6 bases). V lost 3 bases and J lost 5, with 26 bases in between. The length of the CDR3 is 19 residues. The CDR3, as DNA: TGTGCCAGCAGTTTGACCTTCACAGGGCCCCAAACTAGGCGAAACACCATATATTTT. It translates to CASSLTFTGPQTRRNTIYF.

This clonotype was counted a few times. The chain employs TRBV4-2 and TRBJ1-5; TRBD1 aligns across 7 bases. The V segment lost 0 bases and the J segment 7 bases; nucleotides outside the gene matches: 6. The CDR3 length is 15 residues. From germline, CDR1 is LGHNA and CDR2 YNFKEQ. Here the CDR3 reads CASSQDLRGQQPQHF. In DNA form, the CDR3 reads TGTGCCAGCAGCCAAGATCTGAGGGGGCAGCAGCCCCAGCATTTT.

This clonotype came up many times. V is TRBV2 and J is TRBJ2-5; D remains ambiguous. CDR1 is SNHLY and CDR2 is FYNNEI in the germline V gene. V was shortened by 7 bases and J by 7 bases, with 19 bases between the two germline ends. This CDR3 comprises 14 residues. CDR3: CASIKGTRWGTQYF. The CDR3 nucleotides are TGTGCCAGCATCAAGGGCACACGGTGGGGGACCCAGTACTTC.

At least ten counts were recorded for this clonotype. The V gene is TRBV10-3, the J gene TRBJ2-3; TRBD1 might be the D (6 bases). The germline V gene encodes CDR1 ENHRY and CDR2 SYGVKD. V lost 3 bases and J lost 5, with 12 bases in between. The CDR3 runs 14 residues. CDR3 amino acids: CAISDAGARDTQYF. The CDR3 DNA sequence: TGTGCCATCAGTGATGCAGGGGCGCGAGATACGCAGTATTTT.

This clonotype appeared many times. V usage is TRBV20-1 and J usage is TRBJ1-5; D may be TRBD1 (5 bases). With 7 bases removed from V and 3 bases from J, the gap between germline ends came to 10 bases. This CDR3 is built from 12 residues. The germline V gene has CDR1 DFQATT and CDR2 SNEGSKA (reference sequence). CDR3 coding DNA: TGCAGTGGGGGGACCGTCAATCAGCCCCAGCATTTT. Amino acid sequence: CSGGTVNQPQHF.

This clonotype was counted ten times or more. This chain connects TRBV10-2 to TRBJ2-1, with 10 positions matching TRBD2. The CDR3 spans 15 residues. Germline CDR1 reads WSHSY; CDR2 reads SAAADI. V shed 6 bases, J shed 2 bases, and the junction held 4 bases outside the gene matches. CDR3 amino acids: CASSKREGTYNEQFF. CDR3 DNA sequence: TGCGCCAGCAGCAAGCGGGAGGGAACCTACAATGAGCAGTTCTTC.

This sequence joins TRBV11-3 and TRBJ2-7, with D perhaps given as TRBD1 or TRBD2 (5 bases each). The CDR3 covers 15 residues. Germline V gene lookup returns CDR1 SGHNT and CDR2 YENEEA. V lost 0 bases and J 2 bases, leaving 11 bases between the germline ends. Here the CDR3 DNA reads TGTGCCAGCAGCTTAGAGGGGCCGGGGACCTACGAGCAGTACTTC. It is translated as CASSLEGPGTYEQYF.

This clonotype was detected ten times or more. This chain links TRBV7-6 with TRBJ2-1, with D uncertain. Germline CDR1 is SGHVS and CDR2 is FNYEAQ. This CDR3 has 13 residues. V lost 5 bases, J lost 8 bases, and 13 bases lay in between. The CDR3 spells CASSPDLGDEQFF. The CDR3 DNA follows: TGTGCCAGCAGCCCAGACCTGGGCGATGAGCAGTTCTTC.

This sequence joins TRBV10-2 and TRBJ2-7, with TRBD1 as a possible D gene (5 bases). Germline-derived CDR1 and CDR2 are WSHSY and SAAADI. V was pared by 2 bases and J by 2 bases, with 10 bases between. CDR3 length: 14 residues. Here the CDR3 DNA reads TGCGCCAGCAGTGAGAAGGCAGGGACCTACGAGCAGTACTTC. Translated, it gives CASSEKAGTYEQYF.